These 24 T cell receptor beta chains came from one sample sequenced in a study of T cell responses to AZD1222 COVID-19 vaccine. Only in-frame clones appear in the TCRdb table, and some are missing; sequencing was by immunoSEQ multiplex PCR. The sample has about 140,000 clones; around 89% are singletons. Source: peripheral blood, taken on day 0 of AZD1222 vaccination. The receptor set was obtained from an adult in good health.

V gene TRBV19 combines with J gene TRBJ2-1; 8 bases match TRBD2. Looked up from germline, CDR1 is LNHDA and CDR2 is SQIVND (reference sequence). The CDR3 has 17 residues. The J segment lost 1 base and the V segment lost 4 bases, leaving 9 bases of the junction unmatched. DNA of the CDR3: TGTGCCAGTAGTACCCCCGGCGGGAGGAGATCCTACAATGAGCAGTTCTTC. Protein product: CASSTPGGRRSYNEQFF.

This clone appeared a single time. The chain recombines TRBV4-2 with TRBJ1-2; TRBD1 aligns across 10 bases. Unmatched junction bases numbered 7, after V lost 1 base and J lost 8 bases. Germline lookup yields CDR1 LGHNA and CDR2 YNFKEQ. The length of the CDR3 is 15 residues. The CDR3 bases are TGTGCCAGCAGCCAAGGAGGGACAGGGGCGTCAGGCTACACCTTC. This encodes CASSQGGTGASGYTF.

This clone was seen a few times. The chain is built from TRBV21-1 and TRBJ1-1. TRBV21-1 is a pseudogene segment. The CDR3 contains 15 residues. This CDR3 is CASSKETGLNTEAFF. The CDR3 nucleotides are TGTGCCAGCAGCAAGGAGACGGGACTGAACACTGAAGCTTTCTTT.

This clone was observed a few times. The V gene is TRBV2, the J gene TRBJ1-6; D unresolved. CDR3 length: 14 residues. Trimming shortened V by 4 bases and J by 9 bases, and 13 bases separated the two germline ends. Per the germline V gene, CDR1 is SNHLY and CDR2 is FYNNEI. The DNA of the CDR3 is TGTGCCAGCAGTGTTGTCGGTTTAGGTTCACCCCTCCACTTT. Translating gives CASSVVGLGSPLHF.

V gene TRBV27 combines with J gene TRBJ2-5; the D gene could be TRBD1 or TRBD2 (6 bases each). The germline V and J ends were trimmed by 7 bases and 5 bases, with 11 bases remaining between them. This CDR3 is built from 12 residues. Germline CDR1 is MNHEY and CDR2 is SMNVEV (reference sequence). CDR3 region: CASKGGTETQYF. The CDR3 bases are TGTGCCAGCAAGGGGGGAACGGAGACCCAGTACTTC.

The chain combines TRBV27 with TRBJ2-1; D not certain. Germline lookup yields CDR1 MNHEY and CDR2 SMNVEV (reference sequence). This CDR3 is 17 amino acids long. Trimming left V 1 base short and J 0 bases short, with 13 bases between. DNA of the CDR3: TGTGCCAGCAGTTTATTTTGGGCGAAAAGCTCCTACAATGAGCAGTTCTTC. Residues: CASSLFWAKSSYNEQFF.

This sequence joins TRBV6-6 and TRBJ1-2; D may be TRBD1 (6 bases). Trimming left V 2 bases short and J 4 bases short, with 14 bases between. CDR3 length equals 15 residues. Germline V lookup: CDR1 MNHNY, CDR2 SVGAGI (reference sequence). In nucleotides, the CDR3 is TGTGCCAGCAGTTACGAGGGGGGGACCCCCTATGGCTACACCTTC. It yields the protein CASSYEGGTPYGYTF.

V and J are TRBV5-1 and TRBJ2-1, with unresolved D. Germline CDR1 SGHRS, CDR2 YFSETQ. V was trimmed by 2 bases and J by 4 bases, leaving 13 bases between them. This CDR3 region has 15 residues. CDR3 nucleotides: TGCGCCAGCAGCTTACGGCTTAGAGGATACAATGAGCAGTTCTTC. As protein: CASSLRLRGYNEQFF.

The V and J genes are TRBV10-1 and TRBJ2-3; the D gene is possibly TRBD2 (6 bases). From germline, CDR1 is WNHNN and CDR2 SYGVQD (reference sequence). V gave up 6 bases and J gave up 2 bases, with 15 bases separating them. CDR3 size: 15 residues. The CDR3 is CASSIDGGSTDTQYF. In DNA, the CDR3 is TGCGCCAGCAGCATCGACGGGGGTTCCACAGATACGCAGTATTTT.

This chain links TRBV10-2 with TRBJ2-3, with 10 bases identical to TRBD2. The CDR3 has 17 residues. Germline V lookup: CDR1 WSHSY, CDR2 SAAADI. The V and J ends lost 0 bases and 0 bases, in that order; junction bases with no gene match: 3. The CDR3 coding sequence is TGCGCCAGCAGTGAGTCGGGACTAGCGTCTAGCACAGATACGCAGTATTTT. This translates into CASSESGLASSTDTQYF.

This clone was counted once. The chain combines TRBV7-9 with TRBJ2-1; D is uncertain. Trimming left V 5 bases short and J 1 base short, with 15 bases between. CDR3 length: 16 amino acids. Germline CDR1 SEHNR, CDR2 FQNEAQ (reference sequence). The CDR3 is CASSGAAMGSYNEQFF. CDR3 in DNA: TGTGCCAGCAGCGGCGCGGCAATGGGGTCCTACAATGAGCAGTTCTTC.

V gene TRBV30 combines with J gene TRBJ1-5; D is uncertain. The V gene's germline CDR1 is GTSNPN and CDR2 SVGIG (reference sequence). The CDR3 runs to 13 residues. The V gene lost 2 bases and the J gene lost 7 bases, with 12 bases spanning the gap. In DNA form, the CDR3 reads TGTGCCTGGAGTAAAGGGCCAGGACAGCCCCAGCATTTT. This gives the protein CAWSKGPGQPQHF.

This clone was observed a single time. The chain recombines TRBV7-2 with TRBJ1-5; D is perhaps TRBD1 (5 bases). Germline V CDR1 and CDR2: SGHTA, FQGNSA. This CDR3 is 16 amino acids long. Trimming took off 5 bases at V and 3 bases at J, with 17 bases between the two ends. CDR3 sequence reads: CASSTRGGTYNQPQHF. The CDR3 DNA is TGTGCCAGCAGCACCCGTGGAGGGACTTACAATCAGCCCCAGCATTTT.

CDR3 sequence: CASSLGMSYEQYF. CDR3 DNA sequence: TGTGCCAGCAGCTTAGGAATGTCCTACGAGCAGTACTTC. The chain carries TRBV7-9 and TRBJ2-7, with D unresolved. The CDR3 length is 13 residues. With 1 base removed from V and 1 base from J, the gap between germline ends came to 5 bases. CDR1 and CDR2 from the germline V gene are SEHNR and FQNEAQ (reference sequence).

J is TRBJ1-2 and V is TRBV15; tentative D call: TRBD1 (5 bases). Germline V gives CDR1 LNHNV, CDR2 YYDKDF (reference sequence). The CDR3 covers 14 residues. V lost 7 bases to trimming and J lost 0 bases, with 12 bases between them. Written as DNA, the CDR3 is TGTGCCACCAATATTAGGGGAGCTAACTATGGCTACACCTTC. This gives the protein CATNIRGANYGYTF.

The gene calls are TRBV7-9 and TRBJ1-4; D is undetermined. Germline CDR1 reads SEHNR; CDR2 reads FQNEAQ (reference sequence). The CDR3 runs 15 residues. Trimming took 5 bases from V and 0 from J, leaving 10 bases between them. In DNA form, the CDR3 reads TGTGCCAGCAGCCCAACATCACCAACTAATGAAAAACTGTTTTTT. Amino acid sequence: CASSPTSPTNEKLFF. Looking up the rest from reference TRBV7-9 and TRBJ1-4 gives the full variable domain: DTGVSQNPRHKITKRGQNVTFRCDPISEHNRLYWYRQTLGQGPEFLTYFQNEAQLEKSRLLSDRFSAERPKGSFSTLEIQRTEQGDSAMYLCASSPTSPTNEKLFFGSGTQLSVL.

This clone was seen only a few times. The chain combines TRBV23-1 with TRBJ2-1, with 8 bases aligning to TRBD1. TRBV23-1 is labeled an ORF, and its function is uncertain. The V and J ends lost 7 bases and 5 bases, in that order; junction bases with no gene match: 10. This CDR3 region has 15 residues. DNA for the CDR3: TGCGCCAGCATTTCACAGCGGACAGGGCACAATGAGCAGTTCTTC. It yields the protein CASISQRTGHNEQFF.

The chain recombines TRBV6-5 with TRBJ1-2; D call uncertain. With 10 bases removed from V and 7 bases from J, the gap between germline ends came to 19 bases. Germline CDR1 reads MNHEY; CDR2 reads SVGAGI. This CDR3 spans 13 amino acids. The CDR3 DNA sequence: TGTGCCACCGTATGGAGGGCCTCAAGTGGCTACACCTTC. Translating it yields CATVWRASSGYTF.

Details on this clone: An end of the junction does not agree with germline; a read error may underlie this. The V call is TRBV4-1, the J call TRBJ2-7; the match to TRBD1 covers 10 bases. Germline V gives CDR1 MGHRA, CDR2 YSYEKL. The CDR3 consists of 13 residues. The CDR3 loop reads CASSPTPRDRGHF. The CDR3 DNA follows: TGCGCCAGCAGCCCGACCCCCCGGGACAGGGGACACTTC.

The chain has TRBV5-1 and TRBJ2-5, with unresolved D. Trimming removed 2 bases at V and 5 bases at J, with 13 bases between. The length of the CDR3 is 14 residues. Germline CDR1 SGHRS, CDR2 YFSETQ. The CDR3 DNA is TGCGCCAGCAGCTTAATTTGGCGCGGTGAGACCCAGTACTTC. It codes for CASSLIWRGETQYF.

The gene calls are TRBV29-1 and TRBJ1-1; weak D call: TRBD1 (5 bases). Trimming took off 7 bases at V and 0 bases at J, with 15 bases between the two ends. This CDR3 spans 14 amino acids. The germline V gene has CDR1 SQVTM and CDR2 ANQGSEA. In DNA, the CDR3 is TGCAGCGCTGGCCTGACAGAGATGAACACTGAAGCTTTCTTT. It encodes CSAGLTEMNTEAFF.

V and J are TRBV28 and TRBJ2-7; 7 positions match TRBD2. CDR3 length: 14 amino acids. Germline assignment: CDR1 MDHEN and CDR2 SYDVKM. V lost 4 bases and J lost 2; bases outside the gene matches: 5. The CDR3 nucleotides read TGTGCCAGCAGTTGGAGCGGGGTCACCTACGAGCAGTACTTC. This sequence encodes CASSWSGVTYEQYF.

The chain joins TRBV19 to TRBJ1-1; 8 positions match TRBD1. This CDR3 comprises 13 residues. Germline CDR1 and CDR2: LNHDA and SQIVND (reference sequence). J gave up 5 bases and V 6 bases, and 5 bases lay outside the gene matches. This chain's CDR3 is CASRQGGLTEAFF. CDR3 nucleotide sequence: TGTGCCAGTAGACAGGGGGGTTTGACTGAAGCTTTCTTT.

The V and J genes are TRBV28 and TRBJ1-2, with 7 bases fitting TRBD1. This CDR3 is built from 13 residues. The junction had 8 bases not matched to a gene; V was cut back by 8 bases and J by 5 bases. CDR1 and CDR2 from the germline V gene are MDHEN and SYDVKM. The CDR3 nucleotides read TGTGCCAGCGGGGACAGACTGAATTATGGCTACACCTTC. It encodes CASGDRLNYGYTF.